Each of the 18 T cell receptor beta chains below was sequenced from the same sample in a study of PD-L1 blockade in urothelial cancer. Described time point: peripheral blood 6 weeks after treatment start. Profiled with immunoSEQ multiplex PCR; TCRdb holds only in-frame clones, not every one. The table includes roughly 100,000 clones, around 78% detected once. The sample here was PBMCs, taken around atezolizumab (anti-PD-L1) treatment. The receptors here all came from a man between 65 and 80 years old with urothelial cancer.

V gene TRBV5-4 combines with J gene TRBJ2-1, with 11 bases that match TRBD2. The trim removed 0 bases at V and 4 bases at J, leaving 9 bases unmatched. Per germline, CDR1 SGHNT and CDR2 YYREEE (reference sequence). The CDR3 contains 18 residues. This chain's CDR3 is CASSLGLAGGLDYNEQFF. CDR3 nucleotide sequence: TGTGCCAGCAGCTTGGGGCTAGCGGGAGGTCTCGATTACAATGAGCAGTTCTTC.

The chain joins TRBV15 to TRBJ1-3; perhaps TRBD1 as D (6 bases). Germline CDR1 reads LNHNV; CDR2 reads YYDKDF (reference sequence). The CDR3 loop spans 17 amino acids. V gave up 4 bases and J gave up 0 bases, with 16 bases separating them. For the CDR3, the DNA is TGTGCCACCAGCACCAGGAACAGGGCAGCCTCTGGAAACACCATATATTTT. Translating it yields CATSTRNRAASGNTIYF.

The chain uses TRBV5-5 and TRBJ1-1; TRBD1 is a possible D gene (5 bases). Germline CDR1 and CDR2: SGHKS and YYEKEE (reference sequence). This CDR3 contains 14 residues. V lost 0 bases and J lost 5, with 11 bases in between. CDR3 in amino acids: CASSLGRGETEAFF. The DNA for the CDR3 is TGTGCCAGCAGCTTGGGAAGGGGTGAGACTGAAGCTTTCTTT.

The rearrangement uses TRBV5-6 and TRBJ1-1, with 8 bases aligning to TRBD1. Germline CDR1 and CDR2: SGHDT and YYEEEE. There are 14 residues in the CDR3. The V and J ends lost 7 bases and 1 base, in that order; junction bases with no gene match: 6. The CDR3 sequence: CASFLTGANTEAFF. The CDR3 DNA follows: TGTGCCAGCTTCCTGACAGGGGCGAACACTGAAGCTTTCTTT.

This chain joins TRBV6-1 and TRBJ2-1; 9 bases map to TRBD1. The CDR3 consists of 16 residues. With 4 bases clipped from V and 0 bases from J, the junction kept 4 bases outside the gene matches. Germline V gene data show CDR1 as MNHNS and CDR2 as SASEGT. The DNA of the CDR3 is TGTGCCAGCAGTGTTGAGGGACAGGGCTCCTACAATGAGCAGTTCTTC. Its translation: CASSVEGQGSYNEQFF.

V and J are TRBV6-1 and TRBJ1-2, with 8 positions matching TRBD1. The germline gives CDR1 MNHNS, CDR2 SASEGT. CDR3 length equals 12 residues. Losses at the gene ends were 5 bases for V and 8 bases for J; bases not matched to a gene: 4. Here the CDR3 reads CASSPDRVGYTF. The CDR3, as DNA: TGTGCCAGCAGTCCGGACAGGGTCGGCTACACCTTC.

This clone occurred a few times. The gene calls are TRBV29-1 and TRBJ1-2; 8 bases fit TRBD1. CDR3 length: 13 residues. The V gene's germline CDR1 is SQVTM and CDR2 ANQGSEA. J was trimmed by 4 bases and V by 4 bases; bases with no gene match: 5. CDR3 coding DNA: TGCAGCGTTGCACAGGGGGAGGGCTATGGCTACACCTTC. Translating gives CSVAQGEGYGYTF. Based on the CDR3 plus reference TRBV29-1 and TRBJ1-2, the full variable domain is SAVISQKPSRDICQRGTSLTIQCQVDSQVTMMFWYRQQPGQSLTLIATANQGSEATYESGFVIDKFPISRPNLTFSTLTVSNMSPEDSSIYLCSVAQGEGYGYTFGSGTRLTVV.

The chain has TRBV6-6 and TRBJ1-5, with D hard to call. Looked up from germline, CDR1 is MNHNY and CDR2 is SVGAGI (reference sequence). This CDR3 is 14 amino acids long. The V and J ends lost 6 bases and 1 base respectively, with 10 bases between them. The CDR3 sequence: CASRRDGSNQPQHF. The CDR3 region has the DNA TGTGCCAGCAGACGAGACGGGAGCAATCAGCCCCAGCATTTT.

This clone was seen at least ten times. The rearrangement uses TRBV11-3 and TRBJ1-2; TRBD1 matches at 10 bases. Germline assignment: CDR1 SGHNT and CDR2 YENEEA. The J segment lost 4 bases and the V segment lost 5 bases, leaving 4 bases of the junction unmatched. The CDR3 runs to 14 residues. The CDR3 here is CASSGRTGGYGYTF. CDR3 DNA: TGTGCCAGCAGCGGTCGGACAGGGGGCTATGGCTACACCTTC.

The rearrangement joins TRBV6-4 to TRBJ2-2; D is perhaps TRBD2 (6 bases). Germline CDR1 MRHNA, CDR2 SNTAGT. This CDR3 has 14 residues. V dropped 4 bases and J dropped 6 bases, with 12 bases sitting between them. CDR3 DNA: TGTGCCAGCAGTGGGACCTCTAGCGCCGGGGAGCTGTTTTTT. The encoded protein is CASSGTSSAGELFF.

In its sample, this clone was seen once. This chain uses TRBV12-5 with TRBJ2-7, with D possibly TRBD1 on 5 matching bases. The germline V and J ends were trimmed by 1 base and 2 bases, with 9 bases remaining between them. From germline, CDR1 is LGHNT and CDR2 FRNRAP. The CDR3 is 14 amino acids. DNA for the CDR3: TGTGCTAGTGGTTTGGGGAGCAGGGCCTACGAGCAGTACTTC. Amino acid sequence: CASGLGSRAYEQYF.

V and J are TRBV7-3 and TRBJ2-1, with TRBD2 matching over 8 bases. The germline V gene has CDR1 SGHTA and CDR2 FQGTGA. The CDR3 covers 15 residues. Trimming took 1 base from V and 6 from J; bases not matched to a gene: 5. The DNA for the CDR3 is TGTGCCAGCAGCTTAAACGGGGGGGCGGTCAATGAGCAGTTCTTC. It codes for CASSLNGGAVNEQFF.

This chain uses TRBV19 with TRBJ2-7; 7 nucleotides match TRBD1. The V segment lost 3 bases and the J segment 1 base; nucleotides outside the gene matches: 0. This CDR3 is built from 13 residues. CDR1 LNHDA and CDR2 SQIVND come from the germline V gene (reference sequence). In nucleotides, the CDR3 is TGTGCCAGTAGTATGGACAGGTCCTACGAGCAGTACTTC. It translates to CASSMDRSYEQYF.

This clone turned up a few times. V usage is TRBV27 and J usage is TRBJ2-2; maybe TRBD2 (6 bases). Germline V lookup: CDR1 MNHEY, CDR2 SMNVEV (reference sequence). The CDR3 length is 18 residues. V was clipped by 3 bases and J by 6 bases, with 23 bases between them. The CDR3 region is CASSFGEVARGNPGELFF. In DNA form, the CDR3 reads TGTGCCAGCAGTTTTGGAGAGGTGGCGCGGGGAAACCCCGGGGAGCTGTTTTTT.

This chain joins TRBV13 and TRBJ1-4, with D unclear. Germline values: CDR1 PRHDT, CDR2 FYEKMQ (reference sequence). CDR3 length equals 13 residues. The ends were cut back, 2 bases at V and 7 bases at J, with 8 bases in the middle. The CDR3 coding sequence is TGTGCCAGCAGCTTAACGGGGTTTGAAAAACTGTTTTTT. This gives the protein CASSLTGFEKLFF. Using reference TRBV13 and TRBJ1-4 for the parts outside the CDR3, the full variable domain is AAGVIQSPRHLIKEKRETATLKCYPIPRHDTVYWYQQGPGQDPQFLISFYEKMQSDKGSIPDRFSAQQFSDYHSELNMSSLELGDSALYFCASSLTGFEKLFFGSGTQLSVL.

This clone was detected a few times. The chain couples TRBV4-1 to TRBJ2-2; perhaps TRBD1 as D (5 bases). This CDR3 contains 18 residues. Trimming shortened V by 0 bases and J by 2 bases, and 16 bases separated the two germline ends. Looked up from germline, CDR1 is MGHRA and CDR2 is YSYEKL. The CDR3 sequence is CASSQEGAGRHNTGELFF. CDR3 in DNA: TGCGCCAGCAGCCAAGAAGGGGCAGGACGGCACAACACCGGGGAGCTGTTTTTT.

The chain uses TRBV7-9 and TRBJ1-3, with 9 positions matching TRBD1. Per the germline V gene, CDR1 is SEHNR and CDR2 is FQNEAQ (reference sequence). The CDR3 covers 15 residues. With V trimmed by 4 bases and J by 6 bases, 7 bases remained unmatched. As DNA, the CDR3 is TGTGCCAGCAGCTCCGGGACAGGGAATCTAAACACCATATATTTT. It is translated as CASSSGTGNLNTIYF.

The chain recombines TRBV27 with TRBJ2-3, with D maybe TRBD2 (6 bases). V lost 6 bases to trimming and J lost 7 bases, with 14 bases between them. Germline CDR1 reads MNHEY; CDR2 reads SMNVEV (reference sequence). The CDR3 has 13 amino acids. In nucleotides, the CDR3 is TGTGCCAGCAGCAGCGGAGGGGAGAATACGCAGTATTTT. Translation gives CASSSGGENTQYF.